This TCR beta chain was captured in a study of T cells after somatic rescue of genetic block. The assay was immunoSEQ multiplex PCR, and TCRdb's table has in-frame clones only and misses some. This table has approximately 88,000 clones, around 89% appearing once. The CDR3 covers 13 residues. Trimming stripped 11 bases from V and 3 bases from J, with 16 bases between. Germline V gene sequence: CDR1 SNHLY, CDR2 FYNNEI. The specimen sequenced was peripheral blood mononuclear cells (PBMCs). This TCR was recovered from a young woman. This chain links TRBV2 with TRBJ1-1; TRBD1 is a possible D gene (6 bases). CDR3 loop: CAVGGGWDTEAFF. CDR3 bases: TGTGCCGTCGGAGGGGGATGGGACACTGAAGCTTTCTTT.